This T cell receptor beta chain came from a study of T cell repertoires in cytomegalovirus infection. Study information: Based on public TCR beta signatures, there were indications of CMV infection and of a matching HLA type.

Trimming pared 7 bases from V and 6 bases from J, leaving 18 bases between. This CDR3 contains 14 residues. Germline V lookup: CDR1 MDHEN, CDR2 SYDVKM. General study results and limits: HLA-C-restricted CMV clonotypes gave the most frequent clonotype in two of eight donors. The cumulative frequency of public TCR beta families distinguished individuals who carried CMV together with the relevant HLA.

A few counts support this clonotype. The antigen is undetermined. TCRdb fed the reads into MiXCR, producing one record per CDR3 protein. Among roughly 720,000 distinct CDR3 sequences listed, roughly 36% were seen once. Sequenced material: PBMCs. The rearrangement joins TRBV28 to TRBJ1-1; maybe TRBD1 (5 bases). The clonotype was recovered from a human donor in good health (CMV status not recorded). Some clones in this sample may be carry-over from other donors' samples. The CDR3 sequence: CASMGRGRGPEAFF. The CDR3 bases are TGTGCCAGCATGGGAAGGGGCAGAGGGCCTGAAGCTTTCTTT.